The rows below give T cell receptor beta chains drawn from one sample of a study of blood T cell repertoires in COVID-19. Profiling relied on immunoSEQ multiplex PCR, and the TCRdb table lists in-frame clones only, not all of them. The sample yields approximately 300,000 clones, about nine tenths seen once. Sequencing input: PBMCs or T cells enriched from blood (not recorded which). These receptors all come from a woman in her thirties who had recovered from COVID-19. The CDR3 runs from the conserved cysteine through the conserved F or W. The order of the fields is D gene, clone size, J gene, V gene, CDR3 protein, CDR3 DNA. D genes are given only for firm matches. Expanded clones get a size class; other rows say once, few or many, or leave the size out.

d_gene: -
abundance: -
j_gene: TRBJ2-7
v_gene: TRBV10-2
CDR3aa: CASSEQVMSYEQYF
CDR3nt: TGCGCCAGCAGTGAGCAGGTTATGAGCTACGAGCAGTACTTC

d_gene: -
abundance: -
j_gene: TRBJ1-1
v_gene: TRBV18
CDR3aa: CASKTLGTEAFF
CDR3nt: TGTGCCAGCAAGACACTTGGCACTGAAGCTTTCTTT

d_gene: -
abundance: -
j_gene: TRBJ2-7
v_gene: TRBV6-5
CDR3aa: CAMSPYRAAAGEQYF
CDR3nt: TGTGCCATGTCACCCTACAGGGCAGCAGCGGGGGAGCAGTACTTC

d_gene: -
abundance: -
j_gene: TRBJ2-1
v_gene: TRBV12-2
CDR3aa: CASRHLGLAVQFF
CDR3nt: TGTGCAAGTCGCCACTTAGGACTAGCGGTGCAGTTCTTC

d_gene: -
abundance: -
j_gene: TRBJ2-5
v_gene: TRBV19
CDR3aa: CASSRQGRGHIQETQYF
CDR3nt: TGTGCCAGTAGTCGACAGGGGAGGGGGCATATCCAAGAGACCCAGTACTTC

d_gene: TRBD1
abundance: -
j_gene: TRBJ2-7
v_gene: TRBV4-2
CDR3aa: CASSQVLGRQGTVEQYF
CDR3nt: TGTGCCAGCAGCCAAGTATTAGGGCGACAGGGAACGGTCGAGCAGTACTTC

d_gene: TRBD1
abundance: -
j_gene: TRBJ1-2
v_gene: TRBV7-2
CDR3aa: CASSLDRVFGYTF
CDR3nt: TGTGCCAGCAGCCTGGACAGGGTGTTTGGCTACACCTTC

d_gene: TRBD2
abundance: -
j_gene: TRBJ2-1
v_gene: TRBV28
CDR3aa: CASRLAGEYNEQFF
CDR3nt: TGTGCCAGCAGACTAGCGGGAGAGTACAATGAGCAGTTCTTC

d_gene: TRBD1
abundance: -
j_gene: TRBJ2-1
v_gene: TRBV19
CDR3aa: CASSMPGTDNNEQFF
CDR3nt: TGTGCCAGTAGTATGCCCGGGACAGACAACAATGAGCAGTTCTTC

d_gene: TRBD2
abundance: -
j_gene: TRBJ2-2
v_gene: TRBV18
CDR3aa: CASSPTSGSPTGELFF
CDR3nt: TGTGCCAGCTCACCGACTAGCGGATCACCCACCGGGGAGCTGTTTTTT

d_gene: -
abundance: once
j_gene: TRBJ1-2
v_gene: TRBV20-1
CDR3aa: CSASPGINYGYTF
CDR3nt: TGCAGTGCTAGTCCAGGGATTAACTATGGCTACACCTTC

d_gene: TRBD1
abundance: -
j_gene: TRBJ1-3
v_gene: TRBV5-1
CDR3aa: CASGLGTGVRDTIYF
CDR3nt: TGCGCCAGCGGGTTAGGGACAGGTGTGAGAGACACCATATATTTT

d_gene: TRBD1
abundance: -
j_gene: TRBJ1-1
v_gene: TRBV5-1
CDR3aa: CASSGGTGTGDTEAFF
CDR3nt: TGCGCCAGCAGCGGCGGGACGGGGACAGGGGACACTGAAGCTTTCTTT

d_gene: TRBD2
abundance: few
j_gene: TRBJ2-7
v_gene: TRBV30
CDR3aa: CAWSVLSLAGDSRYF
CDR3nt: TGTGCCTGGAGTGTACTTTCACTAGCGGGAGATTCTCGGTACTTC

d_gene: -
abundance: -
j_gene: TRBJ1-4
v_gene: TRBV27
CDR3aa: CASSFAGANEKLFF
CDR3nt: TGTGCCAGCAGTTTTGCAGGGGCTAATGAAAAACTGTTTTTT

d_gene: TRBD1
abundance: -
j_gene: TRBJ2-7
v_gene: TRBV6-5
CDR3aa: CASRTGTEDSQYF
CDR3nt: TGTGCCAGCAGAACCGGGACAGAAGATTCGCAGTACTTC

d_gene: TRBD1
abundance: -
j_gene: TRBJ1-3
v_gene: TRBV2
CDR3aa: CASSGDRVPLSGNTIYF
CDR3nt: TGTGCCAGCAGTGGGGACAGGGTACCCCTCTCTGGAAACACCATATATTTT

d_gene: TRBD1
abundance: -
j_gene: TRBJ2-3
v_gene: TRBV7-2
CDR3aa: CASSADRLSTDTQYF
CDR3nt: TGTGCCAGCAGCGCGGACAGGCTTAGCACAGATACGCAGTATTTT

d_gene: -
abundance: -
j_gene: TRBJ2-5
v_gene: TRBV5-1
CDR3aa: CASKQFGGLETQYF
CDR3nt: TGCGCCAGCAAACAGTTTGGGGGGTTGGAGACCCAGTACTTC

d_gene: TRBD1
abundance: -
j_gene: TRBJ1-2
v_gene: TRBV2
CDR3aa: CASMRQGNYGYTF
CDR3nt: TGTGCCAGCATGAGACAGGGAAACTATGGCTACACCTTC

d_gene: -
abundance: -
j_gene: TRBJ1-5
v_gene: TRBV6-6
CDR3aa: CASSYQGSNQPQHF
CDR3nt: TGTGCCAGCAGTTACCAGGGGAGCAATCAGCCCCAGCATTTT

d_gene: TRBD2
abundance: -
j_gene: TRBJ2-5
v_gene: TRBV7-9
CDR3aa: CASSLSNRKREGLKTQYF
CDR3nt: TGTGCCAGCAGCTTAAGTAACCGAAAGCGGGAGGGCCTTAAGACCCAGTACTTC

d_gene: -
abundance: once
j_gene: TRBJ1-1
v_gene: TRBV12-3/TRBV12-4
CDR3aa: CASSFTAEAFF
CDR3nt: TGTGCCAGCAGTTTCACAGCTGAAGCTTTCTTT

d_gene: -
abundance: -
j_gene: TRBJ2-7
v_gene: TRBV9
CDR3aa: CASSVAGHATYEQYF
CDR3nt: TGTGCCAGCAGCGTAGCGGGACATGCTACCTACGAGCAGTACTTC

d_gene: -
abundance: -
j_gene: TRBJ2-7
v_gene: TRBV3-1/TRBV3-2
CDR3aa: CASSQVGVAYEQYF
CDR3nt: TGTGCCAGCAGCCAAGTCGGAGTTGCCTACGAGCAGTACTTC

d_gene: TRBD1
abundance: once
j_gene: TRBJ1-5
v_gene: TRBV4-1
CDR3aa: CASSQSGQGFTQPQHF
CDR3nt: TGCGCCAGCAGCCAGTCGGGACAGGGGTTCACTCAGCCCCAGCATTTT

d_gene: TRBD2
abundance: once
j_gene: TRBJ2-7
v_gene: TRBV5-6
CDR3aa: CASSSGTSGFYEQYF
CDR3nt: TGTGCCAGCAGTTCCGGGACTAGCGGCTTTTACGAGCAGTACTTC

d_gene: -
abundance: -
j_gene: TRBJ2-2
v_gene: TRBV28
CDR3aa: CASKIGGTGELFF
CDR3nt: TGTGCCAGCAAAATTGGGGGGACCGGGGAGCTGTTTTTT

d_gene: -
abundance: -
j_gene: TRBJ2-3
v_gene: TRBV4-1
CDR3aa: CASSQGIIGSSTDTQYF
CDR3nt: TGCGCCAGCAGCCAAGGAATCATCGGTTCTAGCACAGATACGCAGTATTTT

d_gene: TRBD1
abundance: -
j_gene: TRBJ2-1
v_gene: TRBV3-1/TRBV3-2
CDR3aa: CASSQLTGPNEQFF
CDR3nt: TGTGCCAGCAGCCAACTGACAGGGCCCAATGAGCAGTTCTTC

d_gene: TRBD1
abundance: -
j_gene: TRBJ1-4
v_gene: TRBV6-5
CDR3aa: CASSYDRGNEKLFF
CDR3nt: TGTGCCAGCAGTTATGACAGGGGAAATGAAAAACTGTTTTTT

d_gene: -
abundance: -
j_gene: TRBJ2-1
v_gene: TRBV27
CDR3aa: CASSPSLTQGSEQFF
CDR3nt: TGTGCCAGCAGTCCTTCCCTCACACAGGGCAGTGAGCAGTTCTTC

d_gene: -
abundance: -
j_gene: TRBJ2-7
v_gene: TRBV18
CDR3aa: CASSPGTSSYEQYF
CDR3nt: TGTGCCAGCTCACCAGGGACAAGCTCTTACGAGCAGTACTTC

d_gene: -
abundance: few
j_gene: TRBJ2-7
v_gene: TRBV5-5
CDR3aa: CASSITGVSFDEQYF
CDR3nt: TGTGCCAGCAGCATAACAGGTGTTAGCTTCGACGAGCAGTACTTC

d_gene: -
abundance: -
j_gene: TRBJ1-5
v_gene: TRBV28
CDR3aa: CASSLSRIIYSNQPQHF
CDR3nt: TGTGCCAGCAGTTTAAGCAGGATCATCTATAGCAATCAGCCCCAGCATTTT

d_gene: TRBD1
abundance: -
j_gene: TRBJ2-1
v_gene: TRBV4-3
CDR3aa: CASSQIWTGIGDEQFF
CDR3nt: TGCGCCAGCAGCCAAATTTGGACAGGGATTGGGGATGAGCAGTTCTTC

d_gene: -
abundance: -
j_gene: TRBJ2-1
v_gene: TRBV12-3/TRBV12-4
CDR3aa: CASSRTDYGEQFF
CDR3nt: TGTGCCAGCAGTAGAACAGATTATGGTGAGCAGTTCTTC

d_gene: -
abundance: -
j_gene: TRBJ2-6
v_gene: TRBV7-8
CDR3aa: CASSFLLRDSGANVLTF
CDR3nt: TGTGCCAGCAGCTTCCTACTGCGGGACTCTGGGGCCAACGTCCTGACTTTC

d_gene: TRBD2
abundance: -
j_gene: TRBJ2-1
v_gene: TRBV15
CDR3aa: CATNGLAGGDNEQFF
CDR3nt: TGTGCCACCAACGGACTAGCGGGAGGGGACAATGAGCAGTTCTTC

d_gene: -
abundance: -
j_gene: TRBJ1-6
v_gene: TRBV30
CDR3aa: CAWSRDLDRTPLHF
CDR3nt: TGTGCCTGGAGTAGGGACCTTGACAGGACACCCCTCCACTTT

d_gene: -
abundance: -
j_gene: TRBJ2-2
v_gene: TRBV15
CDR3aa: CATSRVYYQTGELFF
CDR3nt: TGTGCCACCAGCAGAGTGTACTACCAGACCGGGGAGCTGTTTTTT

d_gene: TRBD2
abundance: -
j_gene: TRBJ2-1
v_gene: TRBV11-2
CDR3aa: CASSLVPPGAGEVNEQFF
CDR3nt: TGTGCCAGCAGCTTAGTTCCCCCCGGAGCGGGAGAGGTCAATGAGCAGTTCTTC

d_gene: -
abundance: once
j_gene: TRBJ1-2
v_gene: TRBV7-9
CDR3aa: CASSHSSVQALLYGYTF
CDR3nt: TGTGCCAGCAGCCACTCCTCTGTTCAGGCTCTCCTTTATGGCTACACCTTC

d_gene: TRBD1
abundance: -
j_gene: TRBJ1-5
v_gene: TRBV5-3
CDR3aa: CARSLGSVRDRGDNQPQHF
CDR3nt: TGTGCCAGAAGCTTGGGATCTGTCAGGGACAGGGGGGACAATCAGCCCCAGCATTTT

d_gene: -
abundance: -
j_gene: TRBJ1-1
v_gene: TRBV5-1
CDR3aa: CASSLAAGWEGAFF
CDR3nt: TGCGCCAGCAGCTTGGCCGCAGGGTGGGAGGGGGCTTTCTTT

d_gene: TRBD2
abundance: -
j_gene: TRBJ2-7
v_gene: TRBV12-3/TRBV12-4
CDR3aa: CASSSGGGEQYF
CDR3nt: TGTGCCAGCAGTTCGGGCGGGGGCGAGCAGTACTTC

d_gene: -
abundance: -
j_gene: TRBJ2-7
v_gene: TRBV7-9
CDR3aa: CASSLPKGSDRTYEQYF
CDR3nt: TGTGCCAGCAGCTTACCCAAGGGGTCAGACAGAACCTACGAGCAGTACTTC

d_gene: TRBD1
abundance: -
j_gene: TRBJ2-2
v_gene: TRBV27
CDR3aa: CASSFPRQGLAGELFF
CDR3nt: TGTGCCAGCAGTTTCCCTCGACAGGGGTTGGCCGGGGAGCTGTTTTTT

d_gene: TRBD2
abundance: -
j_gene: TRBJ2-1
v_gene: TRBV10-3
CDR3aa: CAIAGVSDSSYNEQFF
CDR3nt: TGTGCCATCGCGGGAGTTAGCGACAGCTCCTACAATGAGCAGTTCTTC

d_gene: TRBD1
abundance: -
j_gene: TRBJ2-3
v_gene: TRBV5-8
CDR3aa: CASSLGDSGADTQYF
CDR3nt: TGTGCCAGCAGCCTCGGGGACAGCGGCGCGGATACGCAGTATTTT